Listed below are T cell receptor beta chains from one sample, sequenced in a study of CD8 T cells in Susac syndrome. TCRdb re-called the immunoSEQ multiplex PCR reads through MiXCR, storing one row per CDR3 protein. The data show about 120,000 distinct CDR3 sequences, around 94% seen once. The sequencing input was CD8+ T cells from PBMCs. These receptors originate from a human donor with Susac syndrome. CDR3s include the opening cysteine and the closing phenylalanine or tryptophan. The D gene is left open where the match is weak. Rows give clone size only sometimes, using once, few, many, or a class for an expanded clone.

j_gene | abundance | v_gene | len | d_gene | CDR3nt | CDR3aa
TRBJ1-4 | NA | TRBV6-5 | 12 | TRBD1 | TGTGCCAGCAGACCCCGACAGGGGCAACTGTTTTTT | CASRPRQGQLFF
TRBJ1-1 | NA | TRBV4-1 | 15 | NA | TGCGCCAGCAGCCTGACTTTTGGGAGTGGGACTGAAGCTTTCTTT | CASSLTFGSGTEAFF
TRBJ1-1 | NA | TRBV2 | 14 | TRBD1 | TGTGCCAGCAGTGACGAGACAGGGGACACTGAAGCTTTCTTT | CASSDETGDTEAFF
TRBJ2-1 | NA | TRBV4-3 | 16 | TRBD2 | TGCGCCAGCAGCCATTCGGCGGGAGGAGGAGAAGATGAGCAGTTCTTC | CASSHSAGGGEDEQFF
TRBJ2-3 | NA | TRBV7-9 | 15 | TRBD2 | TGTGCCAGCAGCTTAGGACTAGCGGCTACAGATACGCAGTATTTT | CASSLGLAATDTQYF
TRBJ1-6 | NA | TRBV20-1 | 13 | NA | TGCAGTGCTCAGGATAACATATATTCACCCCTCCACTTT | CSAQDNIYSPLHF
TRBJ2-2 | NA | TRBV9 | 13 | TRBD2 | TGTGCCAGCCGCGCGGGGGTCACCGGGGAGCTGTTTTTT | CASRAGVTGELFF
TRBJ2-1 | NA | TRBV14 | 15 | NA | TGTGCCAGCAGCCCCCGAGAGGTTAGAACCAATGAGCAGTTCTTC | CASSPREVRTNEQFF
TRBJ2-1 | NA | TRBV6-5 | 14 | TRBD2 | TGTGCCAGCAAACTAGCGGAGCTCTACAATGAGCAGTTCTTC | CASKLAELYNEQFF
TRBJ2-1 | NA | TRBV7-8 | 16 | TRBD2 | TGTGCCAGCAGACCCGCGGGAGGCACCCTGTACAATGAGCAGTTCTTC | CASRPAGGTLYNEQFF
TRBJ2-7 | NA | TRBV5-6 | 15 | NA | TGTGCCAGCAGCGAGGAGGGTCGCAGGGGGAGCGAGCAGTACTTC | CASSEEGRRGSEQYF
TRBJ1-6 | once | TRBV7-3 | 17 | NA | TGTGCCAGCAGCTCCCGACCCAAAAGCCCCTATAATTCACCCCTCCACTTT | CASSSRPKSPYNSPLHF
TRBJ2-5 | NA | TRBV10-3 | 16 | NA | TGTGCCATCAACCTCCAGATTCAGCTGACCAAAGAGACCCAGTACTTC | CAINLQIQLTKETQYF
TRBJ2-5 | NA | TRBV12-3/TRBV12-4 | 14 | TRBD1 | TGTGCCAGCACCTCACCAGGGGGCAGGGAGACCCAGTACTTC | CASTSPGGRETQYF
TRBJ2-1 | NA | TRBV6-2/TRBV6-3 | 16 | NA | TGTGCCAGCAGTTACGTCGGGGGTGTGACCTACAATGAGCAGTTCTTC | CASSYVGGVTYNEQFF
TRBJ2-5 | NA | TRBV13 | 16 | TRBD2 | TGTGCCAGCAGCGTAATAGCGGGAGGGGTTCGGGAGACCCAGTACTTC | CASSVIAGGVRETQYF
TRBJ1-2 | few | TRBV4-1 | 13 | NA | TGCGCCAGCAGCCCCGACAGAGCTTATGGCTACACCTTC | CASSPDRAYGYTF
TRBJ2-3 | NA | TRBV30 | 16 | TRBD2 | TGTGCCTGGACCCTAGACGGGGGGATGTCCACAGATACGCAGTATTTT | CAWTLDGGMSTDTQYF